The 20 T cell receptor beta chains presented below share a single source sample, sequenced in a study of blood T cells in healthy people across ages. Sample-barcoded 5' priming and a J-beta primer mix drove a second PCR of about 6 to 12 cycles. One entry per CDR3 protein, called by TCRdb with MiXCR from the 5' RACE reads. The sample shows almost 550,000 distinct CDR3 sequences, nearly 25% of them seen only once. The same specimen was also included in a second study, on T cells of mothers and their children.

The sequenced material came from blood. The receptors stem from a boy younger than 18 in good health.

This rearrangement joins TRBV4-3 to TRBJ1-3; no clear D. V lost 1 base and J lost 9, with 7 bases in between. The V gene's germline CDR1 is LGHNA and CDR2 YSLEER. This CDR3 region has 12 residues. CDR3 loop: CASSQGPGTIYF. CDR3 bases: TGCGCCAGCAGCCAAGGGCCTGGCACCATATATTTT.

This chain uses TRBV9 with TRBJ2-2, with D perhaps TRBD1 (6 bases). With 1 base removed from V and 4 bases from J, the gap between germline ends came to 17 bases. CDR1 and CDR2 from the germline V gene are SGDLS and YYNGEE. CDR3 length: 17 amino acids. The CDR3 protein is CASSVSIGQPTTGELFF. The CDR3 DNA reads as TGTGCCAGCAGCGTATCCATAGGACAGCCGACCACCGGGGAGCTGTTTTTT.

This clonotype came up many times. The rearrangement uses TRBV7-2 and TRBJ2-7; D is unresolved. This CDR3 is 15 amino acids long. V was shortened by 0 bases and J by 1 base, with 10 bases between the two germline ends. Germline loops: CDR1 SGHTA, CDR2 FQGNSA. This CDR3 reads CASSLAGTESYEQYF. The CDR3 DNA reads TGTGCCAGCAGCTTAGCAGGAACGGAATCCTACGAGCAGTACTTC.

The rearrangement joins TRBV7-9 to TRBJ2-7; 8 bases line up with TRBD2. J was trimmed by 6 bases and V by 7 bases; bases with no gene match: 8. Germline V gene data show CDR1 as SEHNR and CDR2 as FQNEAQ (reference sequence). This CDR3 has 13 residues. CDR3: CASKDGRAAEQYF. The CDR3 DNA reads TGTGCCAGCAAGGACGGGAGGGCCGCCGAGCAGTACTTC. The full variable domain, its missing parts supplied by reference TRBV7-9 and TRBJ2-7, is DTGVSQNPRHKITKRGQNVTFRCDPISEHNRLYWYRQTLGQGPEFLTYFQNEAQLEKSRLLSDRFSAERPKGSFSTLEIQRTEQGDSAMYLCASKDGRAAEQYFGPGTRLTVT.

This clonotype was observed a few times. The J gene is TRBJ1-1, the V gene TRBV7-9; no definite D call. The CDR3 sequence is 16 residues long. V dropped 5 bases and J dropped 4 bases, with 20 bases sitting between them. Germline V gene data show CDR1 as SEHNR and CDR2 as FQNEAQ (reference sequence). The CDR3 loop is CASSLSLGVVGTEAFF. The CDR3 DNA follows: TGTGCCAGCAGCCTGAGTCTTGGGGTCGTAGGCACTGAAGCTTTCTTT. Variable domain in full (rest from reference TRBV7-9 and TRBJ1-1): DTGVSQNPRHKITKRGQNVTFRCDPISEHNRLYWYRQTLGQGPEFLTYFQNEAQLEKSRLLSDRFSAERPKGSFSTLEIQRTEQGDSAMYLCASSLSLGVVGTEAFFGQGTRLTVV.

About this clonotype: The CDR3 carries no conserved terminal phenylalanine or tryptophan, so it likely arises from a read error. The chain carries TRBV29-1 and TRBJ2-5; D gene uncertain. The DNA end lines up better with TRBJ2-1; the J call may be wrong. The CDR3 has 12 residues. CDR1 is SQVTM and CDR2 is ANQGSEA in the germline V gene. This chain's CDR3 is CSVEYRGMGQFL. The CDR3 DNA is TGCAGCGTTGAGTATCGTGGGATGGGGCAGTTCCTC.

This clonotype was counted a few times. J is TRBJ2-5 and V is TRBV6-5; weak D call: TRBD1 (6 bases). CDR3 size: 16 residues. The V gene's germline CDR1 is MNHEY and CDR2 SVGAGI. With 4 bases removed from V and 1 base from J, the gap between germline ends came to 16 bases. In nucleotides, the CDR3 is TGTGCCAGCAGTTGGAGCGTCAGGGGCGCCCAAGAGACCCAGTACTTC. It specifies CASSWSVRGAQETQYF.

This clonotype appeared once. The rearrangement joins TRBV9 to TRBJ2-3, with 9 bases lining up with TRBD2. This CDR3 contains 14 residues. CDR1 is SGDLS, CDR2 YYNGEE, per germline. The V and J ends lost 3 bases and 6 bases, in that order; junction bases with no gene match: 5. CDR3 bases: TGTGCCAGCAGCGGTAGCGGGAGATACGATACGCAGTATTTT. Translating gives CASSGSGRYDTQYF.

V gene TRBV6-2 or TRBV6-3 combines with J gene TRBJ2-1; TRBD1 matches at 8 bases. The closer fit of TRBJ2-7 to the DNA end suggests the J call may be wrong. Germline values: CDR1 MNHEY, CDR2 SVGEGT. The CDR3 length is 15 residues. The CDR3 is CASSPRTGYSYEQYF. The CDR3 region has the DNA TGTGCCAGCAGTCCTCGGACAGGGTACAGCTACGAGCAGTACTTC.

This chain links TRBV20-1 with TRBJ2-5; 11 nucleotides align to TRBD2. The CDR3 loop spans 16 amino acids. The V gene end was trimmed by 5 bases and the J gene end by 1 base; junction bases not matched to a gene: 9. CDR1 DFQATT and CDR2 SNEGSKA come from the germline V gene (reference sequence). Here the CDR3 reads CSAPIPLAGGQETQYF. CDR3 sequence (DNA): TGCAGTGCTCCCATCCCCCTAGCGGGGGGCCAAGAGACCCAGTACTTC.

The chain employs TRBV15 and TRBJ2-7, with D perhaps matching TRBD1 or TRBD2 (5 bases each). This CDR3 contains 12 residues. Germline V gene lookup returns CDR1 LNHNV and CDR2 YYDKDF (reference sequence). Between the trimmed V and J ends, which lost 0 bases and 9 bases, there was a span of 9 bases. The chain's CDR3 is CATSRDRDGQYF. In DNA form, the CDR3 reads TGTGCCACCAGCAGAGACAGGGACGGGCAGTACTTC. Combining the CDR3 with reference TRBV15 and TRBJ2-7 gives the whole variable domain DAMVIQNPRYQVTQFGKPVTLSCSQTLNHNVMYWYQQKSSQAPKLLFHYYDKDFNNEADTPDNFQSRRPNTSFCFLDIRSPGLGDTAMYLCATSRDRDGQYFGPGTRLTVT.

The chain uses TRBV14 and TRBJ2-5; D might be TRBD1 (5 bases). The end of the DNA is better explained by TRBJ2-1, so the J call may be wrong. Germline values: CDR1 SGHDN, CDR2 FVKESK. The CDR3 is made up of 16 amino acids. The CDR3 loop is CASSQVVGRPNNEQFF. The CDR3 DNA reads as TGTGCCAGCAGCCAAGTAGTGGGGCGACCAAACAATGAGCAGTTCTTC.

There are a few counts of this clonotype. The genes are TRBV7-9 and TRBJ2-1; a weak D match, TRBD2 (5 bases). CDR3 length: 15 amino acids. Trimming took off 7 bases at V and 4 bases at J, with 17 bases between the two ends. The V gene's germline CDR1 is SEHNR and CDR2 FQNEAQ (reference sequence). This CDR3 reads CASIMTTPVYNEQFF. The DNA of the CDR3 is TGTGCCAGCATCATGACTACCCCGGTTTACAATGAGCAGTTCTTC.

The chain combines TRBV7-9 with TRBJ2-5, with 9 positions matching TRBD1. Trimming removed 2 bases from V and 2 bases from J; junction bases left unmatched: 3. This CDR3 has 15 residues. The germline CDR1 and CDR2 sequences are SEHNR and FQNEAQ (reference sequence). This CDR3 is CASSLLDRGQETQYF. DNA for the CDR3: TGTGCCAGCAGCTTACTTGACAGGGGGCAAGAGACCCAGTACTTC.

The rearrangement links TRBV20-1 to TRBJ2-3; tentatively, D is TRBD2 (7 bases). The CDR3 runs to 14 residues. Trimming stripped 4 bases from V and 6 bases from J, with 17 bases between. Germline assignment: CDR1 DFQATT and CDR2 SNEGSKA (reference sequence). This CDR3 reads CSAIRDGGPDTQYF. The CDR3 DNA is TGCAGTGCTATCCGGGACGGGGGGCCCGATACGCAGTATTTT.

The chain uses TRBV5-4 and TRBJ2-7, with D perhaps matching TRBD1 (8 bases). The CDR3 is 15 amino acids. Trimming shortened V by 6 bases and J by 1 base, and 17 bases separated the two germline ends. Germline CDR1 reads SGHNT; CDR2 reads YYREEE (reference sequence). The CDR3 nucleotides read TGTGCCAGCAACACAGGGGGGGTCGTTTCCTACGAGCAGTACTTC. Its translation: CASNTGGVVSYEQYF. Based on the CDR3 plus reference TRBV5-4 and TRBJ2-7, the full variable domain is ETGVTQSPTHLIKTRGQQVTLRCSSQSGHNTVSWYQQALGQGPQFIFQYYREEENGRGNFPPRFSGLQFPNYSSELNVNALELDDSALYLCASNTGGVVSYEQYFGPGTRLTVT.

The sample holds a few counts of this clonotype. The chain combines TRBV4-3 with TRBJ1-4; D gene uncertain. The V end was cut by 2 bases, the J end by 4 bases, with 11 bases between. CDR1 is LGHNA and CDR2 is YSLEER in the germline V gene. The CDR3 runs 15 residues. CDR3 sequence reads: CASSQSGQINEKLFF. CDR3 DNA: TGCGCCAGCAGCCAATCGGGCCAGATTAATGAAAAACTGTTTTTT.

This sequence joins TRBV20-1 and TRBJ2-7; TRBD1 aligns across 10 bases. Trimming at V came to 6 bases and at J to 6 bases, leaving 8 bases not matched to a gene. Germline CDR1 DFQATT, CDR2 SNEGSKA (reference sequence). The CDR3 totals 13 residues. The DNA of the CDR3 is TGCAGTGCGGCCCGGGACAGGGGACGCGAGCAGTACTTC. Amino acids: CSAARDRGREQYF.

Details on this clonotype: The conserved phenylalanine or tryptophan is not found at the CDR3 terminus, so this likely reflects a read error. V is TRBV20-1 and J is TRBJ2-4; 15 nucleotides line up with TRBD2. The CDR3 is made up of 17 amino acids. From germline, CDR1 is DFQATT and CDR2 SNEGSKA (reference sequence). V trimming: 2 bases; J trimming: 1 base; junction bases outside the gene matches: 3. CDR3 sequence: CSARTGLAGGAKNIQYL. CDR3 DNA: TGCAGTGCTAGAACAGGACTAGCGGGAGGGGCCAAAAACATTCAGTACCTC.

This clonotype was detected only a few times. The rearrangement uses TRBV28 and TRBJ2-2; tentative D call: TRBD2 (6 bases). The germline CDR1 and CDR2 sequences are MDHEN and SYDVKM. With 5 bases removed from V and 2 bases from J, the gap between germline ends came to 18 bases. This CDR3 has 17 amino acids. The CDR3 nucleotides are TGTGCCAGCAGTCCAACTATAGCGGAGATAAACACCGGGGAGCTGTTTTTT. The encoded protein is CASSPTIAEINTGELFF. Based on the CDR3 plus reference TRBV28 and TRBJ2-2, the full variable domain is DVKVTQSSRYLVKRTGEKVFLECVQDMDHENMFWYRQDPGLGLRLIYFSYDVKMKEKGDIPEGYSVSREKKERFSLILESASTNQTSMYLCASSPTIAEINTGELFFGEGSRLTVL.